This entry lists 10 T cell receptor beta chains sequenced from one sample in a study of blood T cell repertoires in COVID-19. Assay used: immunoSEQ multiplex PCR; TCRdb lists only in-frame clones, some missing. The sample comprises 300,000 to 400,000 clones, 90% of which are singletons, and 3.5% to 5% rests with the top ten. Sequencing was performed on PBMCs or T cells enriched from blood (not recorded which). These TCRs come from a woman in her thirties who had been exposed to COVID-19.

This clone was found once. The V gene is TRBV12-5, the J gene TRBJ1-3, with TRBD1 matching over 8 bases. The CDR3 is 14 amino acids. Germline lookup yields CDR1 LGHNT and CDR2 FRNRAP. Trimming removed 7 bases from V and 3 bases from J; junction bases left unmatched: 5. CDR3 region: CASVSGGGGNTIYF. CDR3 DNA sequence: TGTGCTAGTGTTTCAGGGGGCGGTGGAAACACCATATATTTT.

CDR3 in amino acids: CASSQAGQGAYGYTF. CDR3 sequence (DNA): TGCGCCAGCAGCCAAGCGGGACAGGGGGCCTATGGCTACACCTTC. The chain has TRBV4-3 and TRBJ1-2, with TRBD1 matching 12 bases. This CDR3 contains 15 residues. V lost 1 base to trimming and J lost 4 bases; unmatched junction nucleotides: 1. CDR1 and CDR2 from the germline V gene are LGHNA and YSLEER.

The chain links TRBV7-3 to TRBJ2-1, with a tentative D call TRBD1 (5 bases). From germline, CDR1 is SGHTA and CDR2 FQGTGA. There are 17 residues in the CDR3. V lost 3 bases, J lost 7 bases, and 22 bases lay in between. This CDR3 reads CASSLVPGASSTNEQFF. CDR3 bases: TGTGCCAGCAGCTTGGTTCCTGGGGCGAGTTCGACTAATGAGCAGTTCTTC.

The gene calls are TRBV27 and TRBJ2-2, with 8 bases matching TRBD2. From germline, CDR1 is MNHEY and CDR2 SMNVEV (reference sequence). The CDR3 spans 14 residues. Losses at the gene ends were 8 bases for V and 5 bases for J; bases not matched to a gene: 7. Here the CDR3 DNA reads TGTGCCAGCTCGGGGCGGGGGGTGACCGGGGAGCTGTTTTTT. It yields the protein CASSGRGVTGELFF.

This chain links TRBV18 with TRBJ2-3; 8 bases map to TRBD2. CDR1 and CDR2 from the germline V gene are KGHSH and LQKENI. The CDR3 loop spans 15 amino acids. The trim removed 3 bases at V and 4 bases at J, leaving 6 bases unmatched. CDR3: CASSPTGGGPDTQYF. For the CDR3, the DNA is TGTGCCAGCTCACCTACGGGCGGGGGGCCAGATACGCAGTATTTT.

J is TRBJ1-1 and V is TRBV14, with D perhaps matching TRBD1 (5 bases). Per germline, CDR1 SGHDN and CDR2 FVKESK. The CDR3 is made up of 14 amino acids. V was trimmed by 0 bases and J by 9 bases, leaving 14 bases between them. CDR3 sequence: CASSQEVGAVKAFF. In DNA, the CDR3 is TGTGCCAGCAGCCAAGAGGTTGGGGCAGTTAAAGCTTTCTTT. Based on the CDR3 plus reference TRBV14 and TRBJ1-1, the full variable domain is EAGVTQFPSHSVIEKGQTVTLRCDPISGHDNLYWYRRVMGKEIKFLLHFVKESKQDESGMPNNRFLAERTGGTYSTLKVQPAELEDSGVYFCASSQEVGAVKAFFGQGTRLTVV.

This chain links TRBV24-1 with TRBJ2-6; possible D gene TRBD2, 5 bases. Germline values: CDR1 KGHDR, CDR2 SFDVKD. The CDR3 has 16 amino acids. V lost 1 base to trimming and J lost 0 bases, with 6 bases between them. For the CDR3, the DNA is TGTGCCACCAGTGATTTAAGCGGCTCTGGGGCCAACGTCCTGACTTTC. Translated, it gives CATSDLSGSGANVLTF.

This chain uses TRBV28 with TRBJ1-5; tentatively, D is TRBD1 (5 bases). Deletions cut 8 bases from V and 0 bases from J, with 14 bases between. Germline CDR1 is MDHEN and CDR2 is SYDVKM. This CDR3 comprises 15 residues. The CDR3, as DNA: TGTGCCAGCGATCGGAGGGACGTTAGCAATCAGCCCCAGCATTTT. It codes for CASDRRDVSNQPQHF. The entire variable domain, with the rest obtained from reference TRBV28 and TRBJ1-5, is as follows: DVKVTQSSRYLVKRTGEKVFLECVQDMDHENMFWYRQDPGLGLRLIYFSYDVKMKEKGDIPEGYSVSREKKERFSLILESASTNQTSMYLCASDRRDVSNQPQHFGDGTRLSIL.

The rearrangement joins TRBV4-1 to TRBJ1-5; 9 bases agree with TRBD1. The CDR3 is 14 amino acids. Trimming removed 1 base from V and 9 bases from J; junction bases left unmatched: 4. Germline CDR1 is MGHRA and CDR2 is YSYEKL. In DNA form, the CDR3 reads TGCGCCAGCAGCCAAGGGGACAGGGAGTTGCCCCAGCATTTT. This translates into CASSQGDRELPQHF.

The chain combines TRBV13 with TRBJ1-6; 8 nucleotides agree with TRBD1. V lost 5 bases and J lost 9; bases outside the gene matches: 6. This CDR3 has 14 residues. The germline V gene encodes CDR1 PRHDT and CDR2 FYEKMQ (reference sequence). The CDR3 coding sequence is TGTGCCAGCAGCACACAGGGGGTCGTTTCACCCCTCCACTTT. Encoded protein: CASSTQGVVSPLHF.